The subject of this entry is one T cell receptor beta chain. The record originates from a study of blood T cell repertoires in COVID-19. The Seattle site enrolled patients during active infection and followed them longitudinally. Clones were sequenced by immunoSEQ multiplex PCR, and TCRdb holds only the in-frame ones, with some missing. The sample consists of about 38,000 clones, 84% of them appearing once. Specimen: peripheral blood. The sequence derives from a man between 60 and 75 years old with COVID-19, enrolled during active disease.

The CDR3 nucleotides are TGTGCCAGCAGTTACGTTAGGACTCCTACCCACTACGAGCAGTACTTC. This codes for CASSYVRTPTHYEQYF. The chain combines TRBV6-6 with TRBJ2-7; D may be TRBD2 (5 bases). This CDR3 spans 16 amino acids. The V end was cut by 2 bases, the J end by 3 bases, with 17 bases between. Germline lookup yields CDR1 MNHNY and CDR2 SVGAGI (reference sequence).